Below, 29 T cell receptor beta chains from the same sample are listed, as sequenced in a study of CD8+ T cells in alopecia areata. RNA extraction was followed by reverse transcription into cDNA, which acted as the sequencing template. Only in-frame clones appear in the TCRdb table, and some are missing; sequencing was by immunoSEQ multiplex PCR. Singletons are absent from the sample, which has roughly 260,000 clones. Separation of pooled cutaneous lymph node cells was by sorting with CD4, CD8alpha, NKG2D, NKG2ACE and other markers. The sample consisted of CD4+ T cells sorted from a lymph node. These receptor sequences come from a C3H/HeJ mouse with alopecia areata. This mouse strain has H2-k as its MHC haplotype.

This clone has a handful of counts. Gene names and germline refer to mouse. The CDR3 end lies 4 residues beyond the end of the read and is filled in from the germline J gene. This sequence joins TRBV29 and TRBJ2-3; 7 nucleotides line up with TRBD2. Germline CDR1 is MSHET and CDR2 is SYDVDS. With 4 bases clipped from V and 0 bases from J, the junction kept 1 base outside the gene matches. The CDR3 has 14 amino acids. Partial CDR3 DNA: TGTGCTAGCAGTTGGGGGGGGAGTGCAGAA. This gives the protein CASSWGGSAE. The full CDR3 protein reads CASSWGGSAETLYF.

About this clone itself: The germline and genes are mouse ones. The sequenced fragment ends 4 residues before the CDR3 boundary, so the rest is inferred from the germline J gene. The gene calls are TRBV13-3 and TRBJ2-1, with 12 bases aligning to TRBD2. This CDR3 comprises 14 residues. The J segment lost 5 bases and the V segment lost 5 bases, leaving 2 bases of the junction unmatched. Germline V gene data show CDR1 as NNHDY and CDR2 as SYVADS. The sequenced part of the CDR3 DNA is TGTGCCAGCAGGGGACTGGGGGGCAATGCT. Its protein product is CASRGLGGNA. The full CDR3 protein is CASRGLGGNAEQFF.

This clone was detected only a few times. Gene names denote mouse genes. Partial CDR3 DNA: TGCACCTGCAGTGCACGGACTGGGGTTCTTTAT. Amino acid sequence: CTCSARTGVLY. The CDR3 reads in full as CTCSARTGVLYEQYF. This rearrangement joins TRBV1 to TRBJ2-7; 9 bases fit TRBD2. The read terminates 4 residues ahead of where the CDR3 ends, so the germline J gene completes it. Germline assignment: CDR1 NSQYPW and CDR2 LRSPGD (reference sequence). The length of the CDR3 is 15 residues.

In this sample, this clone turned up a few times. The genes and germline here are from mouse. The CDR3 goes on 4 residues after the read ends, and that part is filled in from the germline J gene. The same CDR3 arises from other DNA sequences in this sample as well. J is TRBJ1-2 and V is TRBV31, with D hard to call. This CDR3 comprises 14 residues. Trimming took off 0 bases at V and 0 bases at J, with 8 bases between the two ends. Per the germline V gene, CDR1 is GKSSPN and CDR2 is SITVG. The DNA read from the CDR3 is TGTGCCTGGAGTCTATCAGGAGCAAACTCC. This gives the protein CAWSLSGANS. The whole CDR3 is CAWSLSGANSDYTF.

Comment on this clone: Genes here carry mouse names. The observed sequence ends 4 residues before the CDR3 terminus, with the missing tail filled in from the germline J gene. This chain links TRBV1 with TRBJ1-1; TRBD1 agrees at 10 bases. From germline, CDR1 is NSQYPW and CDR2 LRSPGD (reference sequence). This CDR3 spans 15 amino acids. J lost 0 bases, V lost 5 bases, and 3 bases had no gene match. This chain's CDR3 is CTCSPGQGTNTEVFF. The sequenced part of the CDR3 DNA is TGCACCTGCAGTCCGGGACAGGGGACAAACACA.

Regarding this clone: Gene names are the mouse ones. The missing CDR3 end, 4 residues past where the read stops, is filled in from the germline J gene. The gene calls are TRBV1 and TRBJ2-2; weak D call: TRBD1 (5 bases). Germline V lookup: CDR1 NSQYPW, CDR2 LRSPGD (reference sequence). CDR3 size: 15 residues. Trimming pared 3 bases from V and 0 bases from J, leaving 8 bases between. CDR3 DNA, as far as it was read: TGCACCTGCAGTGCCGGACATACAAACACCGGG. Its protein product is CTCSAGHTNTG. The entire CDR3 reads CTCSAGHTNTGQLYF.

In the case of this clone: Gene names and germline match the mouse. The read comes to an end 4 residues before the CDR3 does, leaving the germline J gene to fill in the end. This chain connects TRBV5 to TRBJ2-7; weak D call: TRBD2 (7 bases). This CDR3 contains 14 residues. Germline V gene data show CDR1 as LGHNA and CDR2 as YNLKQL (reference sequence). CDR3 protein: CASSQVGGQDEQYF. The sequenced part of the CDR3 DNA is TGTGCCAGCAGCCAAGTCGGGGGGCAGGAT.

This clone came up a few times. Each gene name is a mouse one. Coverage ceases 4 residues before the CDR3 finishes, and the germline J gene fills in the end. The rearrangement joins TRBV1 to TRBJ1-1; possibly TRBD1 for D (6 bases). V was pared by 6 bases and J by 1 base, with 9 bases between. The CDR3 loop spans 13 amino acids. Germline V gene sequence: CDR1 NSQYPW, CDR2 LRSPGD (reference sequence). The covered CDR3 bases are TGCACCTGCAGGGAACAGGGAAACACA. It encodes CTCREQGNT. In full, the CDR3 reads CTCREQGNTEVFF.

This clone was recorded a few times. Gene names and germline match the mouse. The read falls 4 residues short of the CDR3 end, and the missing part is taken from the germline J gene. The chain couples TRBV13-1 to TRBJ2-4; TRBD1 agrees at 7 bases. CDR3 size: 16 residues. V gave up 2 bases and J gave up 0 bases; unmatched junction bases: 6. CDR1 and CDR2 from the germline V gene are NSHNY and SYGAGN. Here the CDR3 reads CASSERQGSSQNTLYF. CDR3 DNA, as far as it was read: TGTGCCAGCAGTGAGAGACAGGGAAGTAGTCAAAAC.

A note on this clone: Gene names are mouse gene names. CDR3 amino acids: CASRISGVNYAEQFF. CDR3 DNA, as far as it was read: TGTGCCAGCAGAATCTCTGGGGTTAACTATGCT. This chain joins TRBV14 and TRBJ2-1; possible D gene TRBD2, 6 bases. The read stops 4 residues short of the end of the CDR3; the missing end is completed from the germline J gene. V was shortened by 5 bases and J by 0 bases, with 12 bases between the two germline ends. In germline, CDR1 is SGHDT, CDR2 FRDEAV. The CDR3 consists of 15 residues.

In this sample, this clone turned up a few times. Any gene name here is a mouse gene name. The read gets to within 3 residues of the CDR3 end, and the germline J gene fills in the rest. The rearrangement joins TRBV13-2 to TRBJ1-6; tentative D call: TRBD1 (5 bases). TRBJ1-6 is designated an ORF whose function remains uncertain. CDR1 is NNHNN and CDR2 is SYGAGS in the germline V gene (reference sequence). V gave up 0 bases and J gave up 5 bases, with 6 bases separating them. The CDR3 spans 14 residues. CDR3 sequence: CASGDAGNNSPLYF. The covered CDR3 bases are TGTGCCAGCGGTGATGCAGGGAATAATTCGCCC.

This clone was detected a few times. The gene names given are mouse names. The read ends 4 residues early relative to the CDR3; the germline J gene fills the gap. The chain employs TRBV13-1 and TRBJ2-7; D possibly corresponds to TRBD1 (5 bases). In germline, CDR1 is NSHNY, CDR2 SYGAGN. The CDR3 runs to 12 residues. Partial CDR3 DNA: TGTGCCAGCAGCTCCGCAGGGAAT. It codes for CASSSAGN. The full CDR3 protein is CASSSAGNEQYF.

Ten or more counts support this clone. Mouse gene names and germline throughout. The missing CDR3 end, 4 residues past where the read stops, is filled in from the germline J gene. This rearrangement joins TRBV17 to TRBJ2-7; 8 nucleotides line up with TRBD1. Germline values: CDR1 MNHDT, CDR2 YYDKIL. Unmatched junction bases numbered 10, after V lost 6 bases and J lost 0 bases. The CDR3 is 16 residues long. CDR3 sequence: CASSNQGAQSSYEQYF. The DNA read from the CDR3 is TGTGCTAGCAGCAATCAGGGGGCGCAGAGCTCCTAT.

About this clone itself: Germline and genes: mouse. From the germline J gene comes the end of the CDR3, since the read stops 4 residues before it. The J gene is TRBJ1-1, the V gene TRBV13-1; 7 nucleotides line up with TRBD1. J gave up 2 bases and V 3 bases, and 7 bases lay outside the gene matches. This CDR3 region has 15 residues. CDR1 and CDR2 (germline): NSHNY, SYGAGN. CDR3 DNA, as far as it was read: TGTGCCAGCAGTGCTACAGGGGTCCCTAACACA. This gives the protein CASSATGVPNT. The whole CDR3 region reads CASSATGVPNTEVFF.

Remarks on this clone: Gene names are the mouse ones. Read data end 4 residues before the CDR3 end; the end is taken from the germline J gene. The J gene is TRBJ1-1, the V gene TRBV19, with 8 bases fitting TRBD1. V lost 5 bases and J lost 2; bases outside the gene matches: 5. Germline V lookup: CDR1 FNHDT, CDR2 SITEND (reference sequence). This CDR3 spans 14 amino acids. Partial CDR3 DNA: TGTGCCAGCAGACGGACAGGGAGCAACACA. Encoded protein: CASRRTGSNT. The whole CDR3 is CASRRTGSNTEVFF.

In this sample, this clone turned up a few times. The genes and germline here are from mouse. The observed sequence ends 4 residues before the CDR3 terminus, with the missing tail filled in from the germline J gene. V and J are TRBV19 and TRBJ2-1; possibly TRBD2 for D (6 bases). Trimming cost V 4 bases and J 0 bases, with 11 bases left between them. The CDR3 loop spans 15 amino acids. The V gene's germline CDR1 is FNHDT and CDR2 SITEND (reference sequence). Partial CDR3 DNA: TGTGCCAGCAGTGTCCGACTGGTTAACTATGCT. Encoded protein: CASSVRLVNYA. The full CDR3 sequence reads CASSVRLVNYAEQFF. Variable domain in full (rest from reference TRBV19 and TRBJ2-1): GGIITQTPKFLIGQEGQKLTLKCQQNFNHDTMYWYRQDSGKGLRLIYYSITENDLQKGDLSEGYDASREKKSSFSLTVTSAQKNEMAVFLCASSVRLVNYAEQFFGPGTRLTVL.

This clone was seen a few times. Here the gene names and germline are mouse. The read halts 3 residues ahead of the CDR3 end, with the missing end drawn from the germline J gene. The rearrangement joins TRBV13-3 to TRBJ1-6, with TRBD1 identical over 8 bases. TRBJ1-6 is assigned to the ORF class and has an uncertain function. J gave up 0 bases and V 5 bases, and 1 base lay outside the gene matches. Germline CDR1 is NNHDY and CDR2 is SYVADS. The CDR3 is made up of 15 amino acids. Incomplete CDR3 DNA: TGTGCCAGCAGGGACAGGGTTTCCTATAATTCGCCC. This sequence encodes CASRDRVSYNSP. The whole CDR3 sequence is CASRDRVSYNSPLYF.

This clone was counted between two and nine times. Germline and genes: mouse. The read ends 4 residues before the CDR3 terminus; that terminus is restored from the germline J gene. The V call is TRBV19, the J call TRBJ1-1, with D perhaps matching TRBD1 (6 bases). Germline V gene data show CDR1 as FNHDT and CDR2 as SITEND (reference sequence). V lost 4 bases, J lost 4 bases, and 11 bases lay in between. The CDR3 has 13 amino acids. CDR3 amino acids: CASSHRDTTEVFF. The sequenced CDR3 bases are TGTGCCAGCAGTCACCGGGACACCACA.

A remark on this clone: Gene names follow the mouse nomenclature. The read ends 4 residues early relative to the CDR3; the germline J gene fills the gap. The genes are TRBV19 and TRBJ2-1; tentative D call: TRBD1 (5 bases). The germline V and J ends were trimmed by 3 bases and 4 bases, with 8 bases remaining between them. This CDR3 comprises 13 residues. Germline CDR1 reads FNHDT; CDR2 reads SITEND (reference sequence). The part of the CDR3 DNA that was read is TGTGCCAGCAGTAGACAGAAATATGCT. Residues: CASSRQKYA. The entire CDR3 protein reads CASSRQKYAEQFF. Full variable domain (missing parts from reference TRBV19 and TRBJ2-1): GGIITQTPKFLIGQEGQKLTLKCQQNFNHDTMYWYRQDSGKGLRLIYYSITENDLQKGDLSEGYDASREKKSSFSLTVTSAQKNEMAVFLCASSRQKYAEQFFGPGTRLTVL.

This clone was seen a few times. Gene names denote mouse genes. Coverage ceases 4 residues before the CDR3 finishes, and the germline J gene fills in the end. The chain links TRBV13-1 to TRBJ2-7, with TRBD1 matching over 8 bases. This CDR3 spans 15 amino acids. The V gene's germline CDR1 is NSHNY and CDR2 SYGAGN. The sequenced part of the CDR3 DNA is TGTGCCAGCAGTGAAGAACAGGGGGTCTCTTAT. This translates into CASSEEQGVSY. The CDR3 in full is CASSEEQGVSYEQYF.

There are a few counts of this clone. Genes and germline come from the mouse. The CDR3 is cut off 4 residues early in the read; its end comes from the germline J gene. The sample contains more than one DNA sequence encoding this CDR3. The chain combines TRBV13-2 with TRBJ1-2; D may be TRBD1 (6 bases). Germline V gene lookup returns CDR1 NNHNN and CDR2 SYGAGS (reference sequence). The CDR3 spans 13 residues. Trimming removed 1 base from V and 4 bases from J, with 8 bases in between. CDR3 residues: CASGDRGASDYTF. CDR3 DNA (partial): TGTGCCAGCGGTGATCGGGGGGCCTCC.

Only a few counts were recorded for this clone. Any gene name here is a mouse gene name. The sequenced fragment ends 4 residues before the CDR3 boundary, so the rest is inferred from the germline J gene. Other DNA sequences in the sample encode the same CDR3. This chain connects TRBV17 to TRBJ2-1, with 10 bases aligning to TRBD1. Germline CDR1 reads MNHDT; CDR2 reads YYDKIL. The CDR3 contains 13 residues. CDR3 sequence: CASSRDRGAEQFF. Incomplete CDR3 DNA: TGTGCTAGCAGCCGGGACAGGGGAGCT.

Notes on this clone: Any gene name here is a mouse gene name. The sequenced fragment ends 4 residues before the CDR3 boundary, so the rest is inferred from the germline J gene. This chain links TRBV31 with TRBJ1-2; D perhaps matches TRBD1 (6 bases). CDR1 GKSSPN and CDR2 SITVG come from the germline V gene. Trimming cost V 8 bases and J 1 base, with 11 bases left between them. This CDR3 region has 12 residues. This chain's CDR3 is CAAGQKNSDYTF. The CDR3 DNA, read in part, is TGTGCCGCGGGACAAAAAAACTCC.

This clone has a handful of counts. Gene labels here are mouse ones. The read halts 4 residues ahead of the CDR3 end, with the missing end drawn from the germline J gene. This chain joins TRBV1 and TRBJ2-2; 10 nucleotides match TRBD2. V dropped 3 bases and J dropped 0; count of bases not matched to a gene: 4. CDR3 length equals 17 residues. Germline V gives CDR1 NSQYPW, CDR2 LRSPGD (reference sequence). The CDR3 loop reads CTCSAPGLGANTGQLYF. Partial CDR3 DNA: TGCACCTGCAGTGCCCCTGGACTGGGGGCAAACACCGGG.

Ten or more counts support this clone. The gene symbols are mouse symbols. The read falls 4 residues short of the CDR3 end, and the missing part is taken from the germline J gene. Other nucleotide sequences in the sample specify the same CDR3. This chain uses TRBV17 with TRBJ2-2, with TRBD2 matching over 10 bases. Germline V gives CDR1 MNHDT, CDR2 YYDKIL. CDR3 length equals 15 residues. With 5 bases clipped from V and 1 base from J, the junction kept 1 base outside the gene matches. CDR3 loop: CASSRDWGNTGQLYF. The CDR3 bases that were read are TGTGCTAGCAGTCGGGACTGGGGAAACACCGGG.

This clone was observed a few times. Gene labels here are mouse ones. The read ends 4 residues before the CDR3 terminus; that terminus is restored from the germline J gene. In the same sample, other DNA sequences code for this CDR3. The gene calls are TRBV13-1 and TRBJ1-2; 7 bases are shared with TRBD1. V was pared by 3 bases and J by 0 bases, with 2 bases of the junction left unmatched. CDR3 length: 14 amino acids. Germline V gene data show CDR1 as NSHNY and CDR2 as SYGAGN. This CDR3 reads CASSGGQSNSDYTF. The DNA read from the CDR3 is TGTGCCAGCAGTGGGGGACAGTCAAACTCC.

As to this clone: The gene names given are mouse names. The read gets to within 4 residues of the CDR3 end, and the germline J gene fills in the rest. The chain joins TRBV13-1 to TRBJ1-1, with TRBD1 identical over 7 bases. The CDR3 length is 15 residues. In germline, CDR1 is NSHNY, CDR2 SYGAGN. V dropped 2 bases and J dropped 1; count of bases not matched to a gene: 5. This chain's CDR3 is CASSEARDRNTEVFF. The CDR3 bases that were read are TGTGCCAGCAGTGAGGCCCGGGACAGAAACACA.

Notes on this clone: The DNA is omitted, as the CDR3 cannot be located on it reliably, and the CDR3 follows TCRdb's listing. Genes and germline come from the mouse. The chain couples TRBV23 to TRBJ2-7; the D call TRBD2 from the table was never checked on the DNA. Germline CDR1 and CDR2: KGHTA and FQNQQP. A total of 16 residues make up the CDR3, ends included. This CDR3 reads CAPAVNWGGSSYEQYF.

The sample holds a few counts of this clone. Gene and germline names: mouse. CDR3 bases read: TGTGCCAGCGGTGGCGGACTGGGGGGGCTCTAT. Translated, it gives CASGGGLGGLY. The whole CDR3 protein reads CASGGGLGGLYEQYF. This sequence joins TRBV13-2 and TRBJ2-7, with TRBD2 matching over 13 bases. The missing CDR3 end, 4 residues past where the read stops, is filled in from the germline J gene. The CDR3 covers 15 residues. J lost 3 bases, V lost 3 bases, and 3 bases had no gene match. CDR1 NNHNN and CDR2 SYGAGS come from the germline V gene (reference sequence).